This is a list of T cell receptor beta chains from one sample in a study of CXCR3-negative and CXCR3-positive naive CD8 T cells. TCRdb reanalyzed the 5' RACE reads and collapses them to one entry per CDR3 protein, without DNA. Reported are about 120,000 distinct CDR3 sequences; the ten largest clones contain approximately 0.36%. The sample taken for sequencing was naive CXCR3+ CD8+ T cells from blood. These TCRs come from a human donor in good health. Some clones in this sample may be carry-over from other donors' samples. The CDR3 runs from the conserved cysteine through the conserved F or W.

len	v_gene	j_gene	CDR3aa
12	TRBV28	TRBJ1-1	CALEKIGAEAFF
16	TRBV12-3/TRBV12-4	TRBJ2-3	CASSILAGGRTDTQYF
16	TRBV24-1	TRBJ2-6	CATSDLLPSGANVLTF
14	TRBV7-9	TRBJ2-7	CASSLVPSGYEQYF
15	TRBV5-5	TRBJ2-5	CASSLRDGGRETQYF
14	TRBV7-9	TRBJ1-1	CASSTVTGPTEAFF
13	TRBV28	TRBJ1-1	CATGEQGSTEAFF
12	TRBV6-2/TRBV6-3	TRBJ2-7	CASLGFSYEQYF
15	TRBV7-3	TRBJ2-1	CASSLLAGDYNEQFF
16	TRBV7-9	TRBJ1-5	CASSAWTGEHNQPQHF
17	TRBV7-9	TRBJ2-5	CASSLDPSGDSQETQYF
15	TRBV12-3/TRBV12-4	TRBJ1-1	CASRDLWRANTEAFF
15	TRBV7-7	TRBJ2-1	CASSPSLVRLNEQFF
16	TRBV14	TRBJ2-2	CASSQVETQSFGELFF
15	TRBV11-3	TRBJ2-5	CASSNWTSGQETQYF
13	TRBV6-2/TRBV6-3	TRBJ2-7	CASSFPSEREQYF
17	TRBV7-9	TRBJ2-7	CASSSLAGREFPYEQYF
13	TRBV19	TRBJ2-1	CASEAGAYNEQFF
15	TRBV11-2	TRBJ2-7	CASSLGGGLAYEQYF
15	TRBV7-9	TRBJ2-7	CASSPRRTDSYEQYF
15	TRBV4-3	TRBJ2-2	CASSQEWPNTGELFF
14	TRBV19	TRBJ2-5	CASSDRTGRETQYF
15	TRBV5-1	TRBJ2-5	CASRTGGAVQETQYF
14	TRBV28	TRBJ2-7	CASSLRLMAYEQYF
13	TRBV7-9	TRBJ2-7	CASSLERTYEQYF
15	TRBV6-5	TRBJ2-3	CASRPGTSGSDTQYF
17	TRBV7-9	TRBJ2-7	CASSAVEGGPFSYEQYF
17	TRBV12-3/TRBV12-4	TRBJ2-3	CASRLLAGALFTDTQYF
13	TRBV11-3	TRBJ2-7	CASSLGTHYEQYF
13	TRBV28	TRBJ2-3	CASSLYREDTQYF
13	TRBV24-1	TRBJ2-2	CATSVIDTGELFF
16	TRBV3-1	TRBJ2-5	CASSHKAPRGGETQYF
12	TRBV29-1	TRBJ2-5	CSVDRGFETQYF
14	TRBV2	TRBJ2-5	CARGTSAMWETQYF
14	TRBV11-2	TRBJ1-1	CASSLPQGGTEAFF
16	TRBV4-1	TRBJ2-2	CASSPGTSGGTGELFF
15	TRBV18	TRBJ2-7	CASSAGTAGTYEQYF
17	TRBV10-3	TRBJ2-3	CAISESTWTSSTDTQYF
16	TRBV7-9	TRBJ2-1	CASSPRTGSSYNEQFF
13	TRBV20-1	TRBJ2-7	CSARGGSAYEQYF
13	TRBV12-3/TRBV12-4	TRBJ2-7	CASSRDRGYEQYF